This TCR beta chain was retrieved from a study of blood T cell repertoires in COVID-19. As for the study in general: Sources were T cells, B-cell-depleted T cells, or PBMCs; the material itself was cDNA or gDNA.

CDR3 size: 14 residues. V gave up 6 bases and J gave up 7 bases, with 17 bases separating them. Germline assignment: CDR1 MNHEY and CDR2 SVGAGI. In the authors' workflow: Estimation of nucleated cell counts relied on the amplification of reference gene primers. Profiled with immunoSEQ multiplex PCR; TCRdb holds only in-frame clones, not every one. V and J calls and clone size follow that table, whereas D and trimming were derived from the DNA. This table has about 130,000 clones, roughly three quarters appearing once. Input material: peripheral blood. This sequence originates from a woman in her 70s with COVID-19, enrolled during active disease. The chain joins TRBV6-5 to TRBJ2-3; possible D gene TRBD2, 5 bases. Here the CDR3 reads CASSSPDGKNTQYF. CDR3 bases: TGTGCCAGCAGCTCCCCCGACGGGAAAAATACGCAGTATTTT.